The 7 T cell receptor beta chains below all came from one sample that was sequenced in a study of human T cells and chemical hapten exposure. Each CDR3 protein is one row after TCRdb ran MiXCR on the RACE reads. The sample lists some 110,000 distinct CDR3 sequences, around 11% seen once, with more than 2% in the top ten. This sample's time point: patch test 3, about 24 weeks after DPC sensitization. Treatment specified: therapeutic diphenylcyclopropenone sensitization with weekly scalp DPC. The material was whole blood, obtained in connection with sensitization to the hapten diphenylcyclopropenone (DPC). The receptor set was obtained from a woman in her forties or fifties with alopecia areata. Some clones in this sample may be carry-over from other donors' samples.

This clonotype was seen only a few times. The chain is built from TRBV2 and TRBJ2-3; D is unclear. The CDR3 contains 14 residues. The V gene's germline CDR1 is SNHLY and CDR2 FYNNEI. Trimming left V 5 bases short and J 4 bases short, with 13 bases between. CDR3 protein: CASSRPFGADTQYF. CDR3 sequence (DNA): TGTGCCAGCAGTAGACCTTTTGGGGCAGATACGCAGTATTTT.

The sample holds a few counts of this clonotype. The chain is built from TRBV7-9 and TRBJ1-2, with 8 bases matching TRBD1. The germline CDR1 and CDR2 sequences are SEHNR and FQNEAQ (reference sequence). This CDR3 comprises 16 residues. V lost 5 bases and J lost 0; bases outside the gene matches: 8. The CDR3 DNA is TGTGCCAGCAGCCCACAGGGGGTATCCGCTAACTATGGCTACACCTTC. Its translation is CASSPQGVSANYGYTF.

V is TRBV29-1 and J is TRBJ1-1; D gene unclear. V lost 6 bases and J lost 1, with 6 bases in between. CDR3 length equals 11 residues. Germline V gene sequence: CDR1 SQVTM, CDR2 ANQGSEA. DNA for the CDR3: TGCAGCGTCTGGACGAACACTGAAGCTTTCTTT. Translation gives CSVWTNTEAFF. Full variable domain (remainder filled in from reference TRBV29-1 and TRBJ1-1): SAVISQKPSRDICQRGTSLTIQCQVDSQVTMMFWYRQQPGQSLTLIATANQGSEATYESGFVIDKFPISRPNLTFSTLTVSNMSPEDSSIYLCSVWTNTEAFFGQGTRLTVV.

The chain links TRBV6-5 to TRBJ2-2, with D unresolved. V gave up 3 bases and J gave up 0 bases, with 14 bases separating them. CDR3 size: 17 residues. From germline, CDR1 is MNHEY and CDR2 SVGAGI. The CDR3 sequence is CASSYSSYGANTGELFF. CDR3 coding DNA: TGTGCCAGCAGTTATAGCAGCTATGGGGCGAACACCGGGGAGCTGTTTTTT.

The sample holds one count of this clonotype. Relative to the germline gene, one junction end is altered; a read error may explain this. The rearrangement links TRBV18 to TRBJ2-3; D possibly corresponds to TRBD1 (5 bases). CDR3 length: 16 amino acids. Germline assignment: CDR1 KGHSH and CDR2 LQKENI. This chain's CDR3 is CASSPLGAVPTDTKYF. CDR3 coding DNA: TGTGCCAGCTCACCCTTAGGGGCCGTCCCCACAGATACGAAGTATTTT.

V usage is TRBV12-3 or TRBV12-4 and J usage is TRBJ1-1; TRBD1 might be the D (5 bases). There are 13 residues in the CDR3. The ends were cut back, 4 bases at V and 5 bases at J, with 11 bases in the middle. This chain's CDR3 is CASSSGLRTEAFF. CDR3 sequence (DNA): TGTGCCAGCAGTTCAGGGTTGCGGACTGAAGCTTTCTTT.

This clonotype was seen a few times. V usage is TRBV4-1 and J usage is TRBJ1-4, with D tentatively TRBD1 (5 bases). Trimming removed 8 bases from V and 0 bases from J, with 10 bases in between. Germline V gene data show CDR1 as MGHRA and CDR2 as YSYEKL. This CDR3 spans 14 amino acids. CDR3 region: CASGRGPTNEKLFF. The CDR3 DNA sequence: TGCGCCAGCGGAAGGGGACCAACTAATGAAAAACTGTTTTTT.